These T cell receptor beta chains were read from a single sample in a study of blood T cells in healthy people across ages. MiXCR, run by TCRdb on the 5' RACE reads, gives a single entry per CDR3 protein. Of approximately 1.5 million distinct CDR3 sequences listed, approximately 43% are singletons. Sequencing was carried out using blood. Receptors were obtained from a woman under 30 in good health. Each CDR3 is given with its conserved first and last residue. The order of the fields is J gene, D gene, clone size, V gene, CDR3 DNA, CDR3 protein. The D gene is left open where the match is weak. Only part of the rows carry a size: once, few, many, or a class if the clone is expanded.

>TRBJ1-2|-|-|TRBV12-5
TGTGCTAGTGGTTTGTTTCCAGGTTACACCTTC
CASGLFPGYTF
>TRBJ2-2|-|-|TRBV19
TGTGCCAGTAGTAGAAATCCGGGACTGAGGGCCGGGGAGCTGTTTTTT
CASSRNPGLRAGELFF
>TRBJ2-5|TRBD2|-|TRBV20-1
TGCAGTGCTAGAGATGACAGGACTAGCGGGGTTCTTTCCTACAATGAGCAGTACTTC
CSARDDRTSGVLSYNEQYF
>TRBJ2-7|TRBD1|-|TRBV7-9
TGTGCCAGACAGACAGGGGGAGGCTACGAGCAGTACTTC
CARQTGGGYEQYF
>TRBJ1-5|-|few|TRBV20-1
TGCAGTGCTCCCACGGACGGCAATAGCAATCAGCCCCAGCATTTT
CSAPTDGNSNQPQHF
>TRBJ2-1|-|-|TRBV7-3
TGTGCCAGCAGCTTCCTCGGGAGCCACAATGAGCAGTTCTTC
CASSFLGSHNEQFF
>TRBJ2-1|TRBD1|-|TRBV29-1
TGCAGCGTTCCGGGACAGGGGTTCAATGAGCAGTTCTTC
CSVPGQGFNEQFF
>TRBJ2-5|-|-|TRBV28
TGTGCCATCAGAGGGGCGGGAGAGACCCAGTACTTC
CAIRGAGETQYF
>TRBJ1-3|TRBD1|-|TRBV2
TGTGCCAGCAACTGGGACAGACTCTCTGGAAACACCATATATTTT
CASNWDRLSGNTIYF
>TRBJ2-7|-|-|TRBV6-2/TRBV6-3
TGTGCCAGCAGTTACCAGCCATGGCAGCAGTACTTC
CASSYQPWQQYF
>TRBJ2-1|TRBD2|-|TRBV7-2
TGTGCCAGCAACATGGGACTAGAGCAGTTCTTC
CASNMGLEQFF
>TRBJ2-5|TRBD2|few|TRBV11-2
TGTGCCAGCAGCTTACAGGGACTACTCCAAGAGACCCAGTACTTC
CASSLQGLLQETQYF
>TRBJ1-2|-|-|TRBV2
TGTGCCAGCAGGGAGGGGGATCAAGGCTACACCTTC
CASREGDQGYTF
>TRBJ2-3|TRBD2|-|TRBV12-3/TRBV12-4
TGTGCCAGCAGTTTAGGGGGGACTAGCGGGACCACAGATACGCAGTATTTT
CASSLGGTSGTTDTQYF
>TRBJ1-2|TRBD1|-|TRBV20-1
TGCAGTGCTAGAGTGAGGGGGGACAGGCGTGGCTACACCTTC
CSARVRGDRRGYTF
>TRBJ1-1|-|few|TRBV6-5
TGTGCCAGCAGTTGGCAGGGGCACGCTTTCTTT
CASSWQGHAFF
>TRBJ2-7|-|-|TRBV28
TGTGCCAGCAGTTCCAGATTCAAGGCGGATCATGAGCAGTACTTC
CASSSRFKADHEQYF
>TRBJ2-1|TRBD2|-|TRBV27
TGTGCCTGCAGTTCAGGACTAGCGGGGGGAATCCATGAGCAGTTCTTC
CACSSGLAGGIHEQFF
>TRBJ2-7|-|few|TRBV7-9
TGTGCCAGCAGACCCCGGGACGTCTCCTACGAGCAGTACTTC
CASRPRDVSYEQYF
>TRBJ2-7|TRBD2|few|TRBV7-8
TGTGCCAGCAGCTTAGGCCGACTAGCGGGGACTTACGAGCAGTACTTC
CASSLGRLAGTYEQYF
>TRBJ2-4|TRBD2|few|TRBV27
TGTGCCAGCGGTGTGGGGACTAGCGGGGTCTTAGAGCAGTACTTC
CASGVGTSGVLEQYF
>TRBJ2-1|-|few|TRBV9
TGTGCCAGCAGCGTAGAGTTGGCCTACAATGAGCAGTTCTTC
CASSVELAYNEQFF
>TRBJ1-1|-|-|TRBV7-8
TGTGCCAGCAGCGGAGACCCAAGGAACACTGAAGCTTTCTTT
CASSGDPRNTEAFF
>TRBJ2-1|TRBD2|-|TRBV7-2
TGTGCCAGCAGCTTAGAGCGGGAGGTTGAGCAGTTCTTC
CASSLEREVEQFF
>TRBJ2-3|-|-|TRBV14
TGTGCCAGCATCCAAGGGGTGACCAGAGGTACGCAGTATTTT
CASIQGVTRGTQYF
>TRBJ1-2|TRBD1|few|TRBV20-1
TGCAGTGCCCAAACCAGCCCAGGACAGGTCTATGGCTACACCTTC
CSAQTSPGQVYGYTF
>TRBJ2-7|-|-|TRBV9
TGTGCCAGCAGCACCCACCCAGAATACGAGCAGTACTTC
CASSTHPEYEQYF
>TRBJ1-1|TRBD1|-|TRBV18
TGTGCCAGCTCACCACGGACAGGGGGTAATGTGAACACTGAAGCTTTCTTT
CASSPRTGGNVNTEAFF